This record concerns one T cell receptor beta chain sequence. The data were taken from a study of blood T cell repertoires in COVID-19. Sequencing used immunoSEQ multiplex PCR; TCRdb keeps in-frame clones, though not all of them. The table shows over 200,000 clones, with roughly 86% occurring only once. Trimming took 8 bases from V and 8 from J, leaving 11 bases between them. Germline-derived CDR1 and CDR2 are DFQATT and SNEGSKA (reference sequence). The length of the CDR3 is 10 residues. The chain employs TRBV20-1 and TRBJ2-3; tentatively, D is TRBD2 (6 bases). This receptor was obtained from a woman aged 55-70 years with acute or convalescent COVID-19. What was sequenced was peripheral blood. Here the CDR3 DNA reads TGCAGTCCTGTGGGGGGTACGCAGTATTTT. Protein product: CSPVGGTQYF.